Here is one TCR beta chain with its context. Its target is not known. TCRdb used MiXCR to reprocess the 5' RACE reads, holding one entry per CDR3 protein. Among approximately 120,000 distinct CDR3 sequences listed, roughly 6.7% were seen once. This specimen comes from a study of T cells after yellow fever vaccination. Study as a whole: Low-cell-number fractions were prepared with SMART-Seq v4 Ultra Low Input.

CDR1 is SGHTA and CDR2 is FQGTGA in the germline V gene. The CDR3 has 14 residues. The J segment lost 2 bases and the V segment lost 4 bases, leaving 4 bases of the junction unmatched. Findings of the study overall: Although the secondary response was weaker, it peaked faster, at day 5 versus 15.

This TCR derives from a man between 18 and 35 years old who received the YFV17D yellow fever vaccine. The sample consisted of CD4+ T cells sorted from PBMCs, taken 10 days after the first yellow fever vaccination. This chain joins TRBV7-3 and TRBJ1-1; 7 bases align to TRBD1. The CDR3 protein is CASSYDRANTEAFF. The DNA for the CDR3 is TGTGCCAGCAGCTATGACAGGGCCAACACTGAAGCTTTCTTT.